The clone carrying this T cell receptor beta chain has a count of ten or more. TCR beta CDR3 regions were amplified from RNA. First-round RT-PCR targeting the TCR CDR3 was performed with the HTBI primer set. MiXCR, applied by TCRdb to the multiplex PCR reads, yields one record per CDR3 protein. The repertoire has 490,000 or so distinct CDR3 sequences, approximately 23% of them found once; the top ten carry under 55%. The data stem from a study of T cells in Graves' hyperthyroidism and ophthalmopathy. The sequenced sample consisted of blood. This TCR derives from a woman between 65 and 79 years old with Graves' ophthalmopathy.

The chain's CDR3 is CASSLAAGGGYTF. The CDR3 DNA follows: TGTGCCAGCAGCTTAGCGGCAGGAGGGGGCTACACCTTC. The chain combines TRBV11-2 with TRBJ1-2; no clear D. V lost 1 base to trimming and J lost 8 bases, with 11 bases between them. CDR1 SGHAT and CDR2 FQNNGV come from the germline V gene. The CDR3 has 13 residues.